The T cell receptor (beta chain) under discussion was sequenced for a study of CD4 T cells in relation to SARS-CoV-2 and coronaviruses. Germline V lookup: CDR1 SNHLY, CDR2 FYNNEI. V lost 7 bases, J lost 4 bases, and 13 bases lay in between. The CDR3 runs to 13 residues. CD4+ T cells from unexposed donors were obtained before the COVID-19 pandemic (2011-2018). Isolation of CD4+ T cells took place after about eleven days in culture. Assay: immunoSEQ multiplex PCR; the TCRdb copy retains only in-frame clones and omits some. Of roughly 30,000 clones listed, over 60% are singletons. Notes on this clone: Its cognate antigen is unknown.

This rearrangement joins TRBV2 to TRBJ1-2; D is perhaps TRBD1 (6 bases). Sequencing used CD4+ T cells from PBMCs, cultured in vitro. This TCR derives from a human donor in good health. The chain's CDR3 is CASTQGTGYGYTF. The CDR3 DNA reads as TGTGCCAGCACACAGGGAACGGGCTATGGCTACACCTTC.